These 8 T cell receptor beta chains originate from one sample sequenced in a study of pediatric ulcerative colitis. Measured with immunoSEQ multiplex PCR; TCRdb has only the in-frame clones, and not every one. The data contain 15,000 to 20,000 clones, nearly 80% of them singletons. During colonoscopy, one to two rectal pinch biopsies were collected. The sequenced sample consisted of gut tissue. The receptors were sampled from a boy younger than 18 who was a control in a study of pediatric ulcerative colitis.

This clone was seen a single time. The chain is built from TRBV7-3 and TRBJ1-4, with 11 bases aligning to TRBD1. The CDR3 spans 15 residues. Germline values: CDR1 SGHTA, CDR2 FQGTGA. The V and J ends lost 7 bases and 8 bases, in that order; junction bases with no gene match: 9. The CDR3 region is CASTRKGQGDEKLFF. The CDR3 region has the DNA TGTGCCAGCACAAGAAAGGGACAGGGGGACGAAAAACTGTTTTTT.

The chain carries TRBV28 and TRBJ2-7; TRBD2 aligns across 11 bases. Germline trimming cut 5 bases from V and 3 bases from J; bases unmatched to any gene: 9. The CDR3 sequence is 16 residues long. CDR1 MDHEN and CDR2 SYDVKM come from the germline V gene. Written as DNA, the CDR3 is TGTGCCAGCAGTCGACTACCGGGACTAGCGGTCTACGAGCAGTACTTC. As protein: CASSRLPGLAVYEQYF.

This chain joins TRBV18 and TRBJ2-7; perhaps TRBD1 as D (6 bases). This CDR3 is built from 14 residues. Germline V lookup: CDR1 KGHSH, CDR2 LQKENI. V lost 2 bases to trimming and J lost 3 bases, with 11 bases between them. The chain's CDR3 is CASSPGGQNYEQYF. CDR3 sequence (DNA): TGTGCCAGCTCACCAGGCGGACAGAACTACGAGCAGTACTTC.

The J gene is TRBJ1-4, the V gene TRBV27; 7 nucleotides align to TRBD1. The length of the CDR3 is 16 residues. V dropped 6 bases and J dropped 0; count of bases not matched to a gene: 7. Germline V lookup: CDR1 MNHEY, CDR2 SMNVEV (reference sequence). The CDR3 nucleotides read TGTGCCAGCAGAAGGGGACAGCTTGCAACTAATGAAAAACTGTTTTTT. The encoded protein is CASRRGQLATNEKLFF. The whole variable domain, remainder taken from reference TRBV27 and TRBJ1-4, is EAQVTQNPRYLITVTGKKLTVTCSQNMNHEYMSWYRQDPGLGLRQIYYSMNVEVTDKGDVPEGYKVSRKEKRNFPLILESPSPNQTSLYFCASRRGQLATNEKLFFGSGTQLSVL.

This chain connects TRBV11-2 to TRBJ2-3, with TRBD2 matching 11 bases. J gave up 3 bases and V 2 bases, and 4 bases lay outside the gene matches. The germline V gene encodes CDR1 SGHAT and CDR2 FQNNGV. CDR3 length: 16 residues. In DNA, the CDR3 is TGTGCCAGCAGCTTAACTAGCGGGGGCGGTACAGATACGCAGTATTTT. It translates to CASSLTSGGGTDTQYF.

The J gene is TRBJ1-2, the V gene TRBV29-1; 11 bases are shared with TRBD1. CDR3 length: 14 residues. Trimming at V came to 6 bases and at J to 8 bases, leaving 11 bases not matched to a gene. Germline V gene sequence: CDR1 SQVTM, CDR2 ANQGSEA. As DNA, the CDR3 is TGCAGCGTGGACAACGAGGGACAGGGGGTAGGCTACACCTTC. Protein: CSVDNEGQGVGYTF.

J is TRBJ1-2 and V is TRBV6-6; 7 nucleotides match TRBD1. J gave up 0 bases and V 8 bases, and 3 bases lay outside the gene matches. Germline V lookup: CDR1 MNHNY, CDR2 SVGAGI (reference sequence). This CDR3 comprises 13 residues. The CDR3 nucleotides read TGTGCCAGCGGTACAGGGGCTAACTATGGCTACACCTTC. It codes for CASGTGANYGYTF.

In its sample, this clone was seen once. The CDR3 reads CASSFDQNTGELFF. The CDR3 DNA sequence: TGCGCCAGCAGCTTCGATCAGAACACCGGGGAGCTGTTTTTT. The chain combines TRBV5-1 with TRBJ2-2; D unresolved. V lost 2 bases and J 1 base, leaving 6 bases between the germline ends. Germline CDR1 is SGHRS and CDR2 is YFSETQ. The CDR3 spans 14 residues.